Listed below are T cell receptor beta chains from one sample, sequenced in a study of Ad26.COV2.S vaccination and SARS-CoV-2 variants. Clones were read by immunoSEQ multiplex PCR, and TCRdb kept only the in-frame ones, dropping some. The data hold 440,000 or so clones, with 90% observed a single time. The sequences come from peripheral blood, collected in a trial of Ad26.COV2.S vaccine versus placebo. Every receptor here comes from a person between 18 and 65 years old who received the Ad26.COV2.S COVID-19 vaccine or a placebo. The CDR3 runs from the conserved cysteine through the conserved F or W. Each record gives: J gene, clone size, V gene, D gene, CDR3 DNA, CDR3 protein. The D gene is left open where the match is weak. A row's size may be missing; if present it is once, few, many or a size class.

j_call: TRBJ2-1
clone_size: NA
v_call: TRBV7-9
d_call: TRBD2
cdr3_nt: TGTGCCAGCAGCTTAATTCTTAGCGGGAGAGCCCATGAGCAGTTCTTC
cdr3_aa: CASSLILSGRAHEQFF

j_call: TRBJ2-2
clone_size: NA
v_call: TRBV5-5
d_call: NA
cdr3_nt: TGTGCCAGCAGCTTGGCCGCGGGGACTAACACCGGGGAGCTGTTTTTT
cdr3_aa: CASSLAAGTNTGELFF

j_call: TRBJ2-2
clone_size: NA
v_call: TRBV13
d_call: TRBD1
cdr3_nt: TGTGCCAGCAGCTTCTCAGGACAGGGAGGCCGGGAGCTGTTTTTT
cdr3_aa: CASSFSGQGGRELFF

j_call: TRBJ1-5
clone_size: NA
v_call: TRBV30
d_call: NA
cdr3_nt: TGTGCCTGGAGGGGGGCAGGCGACTGGCCCCAGCATTTT
cdr3_aa: CAWRGAGDWPQHF

j_call: TRBJ2-6
clone_size: NA
v_call: TRBV7-3
d_call: TRBD1
cdr3_nt: TGTGCCACTACTCCGGGACAGCGAACTCTGGGTGACGTCCTGACTTTC
cdr3_aa: CATTPGQRTLGDVLTF

j_call: TRBJ2-3
clone_size: NA
v_call: TRBV7-8
d_call: TRBD1
cdr3_nt: TGTGCCAGCAGCTTAGGGCCGGACAGGGGGAGCACAGATACGCAGTATTTT
cdr3_aa: CASSLGPDRGSTDTQYF

j_call: TRBJ2-1
clone_size: NA
v_call: TRBV10-3
d_call: NA
cdr3_nt: TGTGCCATCAGTGGCTTACTTGCTGAGCAGTTCTTC
cdr3_aa: CAISGLLAEQFF

j_call: TRBJ2-4
clone_size: NA
v_call: TRBV7-9
d_call: TRBD1
cdr3_nt: TGTGCCAGCAGCTTAGTGGAAGGGGGCAGGAACATTCAGTACTTC
cdr3_aa: CASSLVEGGRNIQYF

j_call: TRBJ1-4
clone_size: NA
v_call: TRBV19
d_call: NA
cdr3_nt: TGTGCCAGTAGTATCGGAGGGAGGGCTAATGAAAAACTGTTTTTT
cdr3_aa: CASSIGGRANEKLFF

j_call: TRBJ1-6
clone_size: NA
v_call: TRBV11-3
d_call: TRBD1
cdr3_nt: TGTGCCAGCAGCTTAGTCGGACAGGGTTACTATAATTCACCCCTCCACTTT
cdr3_aa: CASSLVGQGYYNSPLHF

j_call: TRBJ2-3
clone_size: NA
v_call: TRBV7-9
d_call: TRBD1
cdr3_nt: TGTGCCAGCAGCTTATCGAGTGTCAGACAGGGCCCAGATACGCAGTATTTT
cdr3_aa: CASSLSSVRQGPDTQYF

j_call: TRBJ2-7
clone_size: NA
v_call: TRBV10-3
d_call: NA
cdr3_nt: TGTGCCATCGCGGCAGGGTGGAACGAGCAGTACTTC
cdr3_aa: CAIAAGWNEQYF

j_call: TRBJ1-2
clone_size: NA
v_call: TRBV6-5
d_call: TRBD1
cdr3_nt: TGTGCCAGCAGCGGGACAGGGACGTATGGCTACACCTTC
cdr3_aa: CASSGTGTYGYTF

j_call: TRBJ1-1
clone_size: NA
v_call: TRBV5-1
d_call: TRBD1
cdr3_nt: TGCGCCAGCAGCCGATGGACAGGGGACATGAACACTGAAGCTTTCTTT
cdr3_aa: CASSRWTGDMNTEAFF

j_call: TRBJ2-3
clone_size: NA
v_call: TRBV7-2
d_call: NA
cdr3_nt: TGTGCCAGCAGCTTTAGTCAAATCAGCACAGATACGCAGTATTTT
cdr3_aa: CASSFSQISTDTQYF

j_call: TRBJ1-3
clone_size: NA
v_call: TRBV4-3
d_call: TRBD1
cdr3_nt: TGCGCCAGCAGCCAACTCACAGGGGGCGGAAACACCATATATTTT
cdr3_aa: CASSQLTGGGNTIYF

j_call: TRBJ2-3
clone_size: NA
v_call: TRBV7-3
d_call: NA
cdr3_nt: TGTGCCAGCAGCGTGACAGCCGGGGGAACCACTAGCACAGATACGCAGTATTTT
cdr3_aa: CASSVTAGGTTSTDTQYF

j_call: TRBJ1-5
clone_size: NA
v_call: TRBV19
d_call: NA
cdr3_nt: TGTGCCAGTAGTATAATTGGGAATAGCAATCAGCCCCAGCATTTT
cdr3_aa: CASSIIGNSNQPQHF

j_call: TRBJ2-7
clone_size: NA
v_call: TRBV7-8
d_call: NA
cdr3_nt: TGTGCCAGCAGCTCCAGGACATCACTAATAACCTACGAGCAGTACTTC
cdr3_aa: CASSSRTSLITYEQYF

j_call: TRBJ2-7
clone_size: NA
v_call: TRBV5-4
d_call: NA
cdr3_nt: TGTGCCAGCAGCTTCGGGAACAGGGACGAGCAGTACTTC
cdr3_aa: CASSFGNRDEQYF

j_call: TRBJ2-7
clone_size: NA
v_call: TRBV10-3
d_call: NA
cdr3_nt: TGTGCCATCAGTGAGCCGCGGGGACAGTCGATTTACGAGCAGTACTTC
cdr3_aa: CAISEPRGQSIYEQYF

j_call: TRBJ2-7
clone_size: few
v_call: TRBV7-3
d_call: NA
cdr3_nt: TGTGCCAGCAGCGCAGGGAGAGAGCAGTACTTC
cdr3_aa: CASSAGREQYF

j_call: TRBJ2-1
clone_size: NA
v_call: TRBV6-5
d_call: TRBD2
cdr3_nt: TGTGCCAGCAGACCGAGCGGGAGCTCCTACAATGAGCAGTTCTTC
cdr3_aa: CASRPSGSSYNEQFF

j_call: TRBJ1-1
clone_size: NA
v_call: TRBV5-5
d_call: NA
cdr3_nt: TGTGCCAGCAGCTTGAGACAGAACACTGAAGCTTTCTTT
cdr3_aa: CASSLRQNTEAFF

j_call: TRBJ1-1
clone_size: NA
v_call: TRBV9
d_call: NA
cdr3_nt: TGTGCCAGCAGCCCGGACAGCAACACTGAAGCTTTCTTT
cdr3_aa: CASSPDSNTEAFF

j_call: TRBJ2-3
clone_size: NA
v_call: TRBV13
d_call: NA
cdr3_nt: TGTGCCAGCAGCTGGCGGTGGGGGAGTCCAGACACAGATACGCAGTATTTT
cdr3_aa: CASSWRWGSPDTDTQYF

j_call: TRBJ1-1
clone_size: NA
v_call: TRBV29-1
d_call: NA
cdr3_nt: TGCAGCGCCGACGGGGAGGAAGAAGCTTTCTTT
cdr3_aa: CSADGEEEAFF

j_call: TRBJ2-7
clone_size: NA
v_call: TRBV7-3
d_call: NA
cdr3_nt: TGTGCCAGCAGCCCGACAGGGTGGGAGCGGGTCCCGTACGAGCAGTACTTC
cdr3_aa: CASSPTGWERVPYEQYF